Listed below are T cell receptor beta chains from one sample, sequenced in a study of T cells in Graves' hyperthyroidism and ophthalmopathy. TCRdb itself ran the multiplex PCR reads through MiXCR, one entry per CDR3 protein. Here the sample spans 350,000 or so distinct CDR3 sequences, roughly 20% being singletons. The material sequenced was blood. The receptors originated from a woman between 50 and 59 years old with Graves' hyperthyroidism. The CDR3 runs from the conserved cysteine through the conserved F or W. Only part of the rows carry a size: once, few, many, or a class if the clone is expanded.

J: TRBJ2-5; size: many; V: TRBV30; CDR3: CAWSGGAGETQYF
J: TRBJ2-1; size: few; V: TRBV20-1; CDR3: CSAGSGTSGAIEQFF
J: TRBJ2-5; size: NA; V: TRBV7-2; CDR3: CASSIRNGQETQYF
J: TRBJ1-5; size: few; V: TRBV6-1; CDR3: CASSWDSNNQPQHF
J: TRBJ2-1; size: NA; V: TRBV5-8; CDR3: CASSLVDEPSYNEQFF
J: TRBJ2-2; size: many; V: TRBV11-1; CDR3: CASSLAEINTGELFF
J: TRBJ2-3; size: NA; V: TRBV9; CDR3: CASSVAPQSTDTQYF
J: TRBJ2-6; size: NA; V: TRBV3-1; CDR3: CASSETSGANVLTF
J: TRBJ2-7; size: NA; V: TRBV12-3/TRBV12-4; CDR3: CASSLAGRGSRSEQYF
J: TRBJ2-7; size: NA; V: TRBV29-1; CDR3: CSVIDRGKAYEQYF
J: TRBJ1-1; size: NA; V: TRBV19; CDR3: CASSIGSMNTEAFF
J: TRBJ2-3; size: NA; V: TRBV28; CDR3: CASSLATLAGASTDTQYF
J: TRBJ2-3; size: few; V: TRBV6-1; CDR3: CASSEAGQTDTQYF
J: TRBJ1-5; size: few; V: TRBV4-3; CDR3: CASSQDIGHSNQPQHF
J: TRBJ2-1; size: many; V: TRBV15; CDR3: CATSRDLASYNEQFF
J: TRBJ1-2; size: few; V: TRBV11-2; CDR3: CASSLAGALDGYTF
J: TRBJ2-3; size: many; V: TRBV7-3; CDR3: CASSLGSGTDTQYF
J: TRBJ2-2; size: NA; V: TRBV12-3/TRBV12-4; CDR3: CASSSTSGGNTGELFF
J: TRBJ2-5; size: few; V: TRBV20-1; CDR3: CSASSGTTLYQETQYF
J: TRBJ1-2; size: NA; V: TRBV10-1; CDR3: CASSPPEQGGYTF
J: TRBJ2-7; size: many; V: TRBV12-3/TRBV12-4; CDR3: CASRDSASGSEQYF
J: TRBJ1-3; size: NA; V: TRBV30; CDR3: CAWSVGRMRGAGNTIYF
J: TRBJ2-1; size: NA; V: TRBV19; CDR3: CASSMTGRADLYNEQFF
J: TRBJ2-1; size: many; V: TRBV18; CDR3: CASSPPGLVGDEQFF
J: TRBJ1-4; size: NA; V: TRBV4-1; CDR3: CANSLNHRGQGEKLFF
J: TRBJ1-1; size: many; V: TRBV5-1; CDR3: CASSLATGGTEAFF
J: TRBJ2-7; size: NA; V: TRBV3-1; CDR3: CASSPNLAGATYEQYF
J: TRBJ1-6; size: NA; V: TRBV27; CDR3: CASSLGRGYSPLHF
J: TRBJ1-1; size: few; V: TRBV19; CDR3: CASSPRTGVVYGGATEAFF
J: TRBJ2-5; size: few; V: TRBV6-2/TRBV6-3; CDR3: CASSYHYLPTANQETQYF
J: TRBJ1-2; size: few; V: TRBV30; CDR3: CASTTGSSAADYTF
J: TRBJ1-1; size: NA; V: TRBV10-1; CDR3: CASSESLVNTEAFF
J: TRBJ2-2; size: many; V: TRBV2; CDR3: CASSELGGGELFF
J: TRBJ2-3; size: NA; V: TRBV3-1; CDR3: CASSQGTSGGTDTQYF
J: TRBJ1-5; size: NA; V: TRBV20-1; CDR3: CSARDSLTGPNQPQHF
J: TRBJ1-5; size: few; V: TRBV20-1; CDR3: CSATGGVGQPQHF
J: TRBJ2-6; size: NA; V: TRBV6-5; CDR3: CASSYRDKPSGANVLTF
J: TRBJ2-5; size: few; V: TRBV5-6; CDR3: CASSLALEGRQETQYF
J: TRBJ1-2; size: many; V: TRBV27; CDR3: CASRTGDGYTF
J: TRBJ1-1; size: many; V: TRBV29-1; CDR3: CSGGGGNTEAFF
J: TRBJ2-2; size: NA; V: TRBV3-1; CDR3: CASSDGGIGELFF
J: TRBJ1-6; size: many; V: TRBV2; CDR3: CASSERDSSYNSPLHF
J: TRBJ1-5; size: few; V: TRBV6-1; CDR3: CASSGDYSNQPQHF
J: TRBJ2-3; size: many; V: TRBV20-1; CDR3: CSARSGLAGDTQYF
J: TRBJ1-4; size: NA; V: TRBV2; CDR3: CASAVGFNEKLFF